Sequencing of this TCR beta chain was carried out in a study of cytomegalovirus exposure and HLA in healthy donors. About this clone: The antigen is not known.

The PCR used 60 Vbeta and 13 Jbeta primers. Method: immunoSEQ multiplex PCR; TCRdb's copy keeps in-frame clones and lacks some. The table lists under 90,000 clones, roughly 70% of them singletons, with roughly 9.1% in the top ten. Study results and caveats: The study put 160 or so TCR beta chains on its list as cytomegalovirus-associated.

V shed 3 bases and J 1 base; nucleotides not matched to a gene: 6. The CDR3 runs to 16 residues. From germline, CDR1 is MDHEN and CDR2 SYDVKM. V is TRBV28 and J is TRBJ1-1, with 9 bases fitting TRBD1. The source material was PBMCs. The receptor was isolated from a man aged 40-49 years in good health and CMV-seropositive. CDR3 residues: CASSFPGTGKNTEAFF. The DNA of the CDR3 is TGTGCCAGCAGTTTCCCCGGGACAGGGAAGAACACTGAAGCTTTCTTT.